Sequencing of this TCR beta chain was carried out in a study of blood T cells in healthy people across ages. Primed by a sample-barcoded 5' primer and a J-beta primer mix, a second PCR proceeded for about 6 to 11 cycles. TCRdb re-derived calls from the 5' RACE reads in MiXCR, one entry per CDR3 protein. The table includes fewer than 900,000 distinct CDR3 sequences, around 45% detected once. The J segment lost 7 bases and the V segment lost 4 bases, leaving 6 bases of the junction unmatched. The CDR3 covers 15 residues. Germline loops: CDR1 SGHAT, CDR2 FQNNGV. The table lists this clonotype with a few counts.

Sequencing was done on a sample of blood. The source is an older woman in good health. The chain links TRBV11-2 to TRBJ2-1; 11 nucleotides agree with TRBD2. In DNA, the CDR3 is TGTGCCAGCAGCTCGATAGCGGGAGGGTGGAATGAGCAGTTCTTC. Its protein is CASSSIAGGWNEQFF.